This passage covers 6 T cell receptor beta chains from one sample sequenced in a study of post-analysis software for immune sequencing data. Study findings and constraints: Five TRBV segments, including TRBV5-6, TRBV5-1 and TRBV20-1, were more frequent in patients than controls.

Unique-molecular-identifier-tagged TCR beta cDNA libraries were used. TCRdb used MiXCR to reprocess the PCR reads, holding one entry per CDR3 protein. The sample carries 350,000 to 450,000 distinct CDR3 sequences, 39% recorded once. These receptors are not linked to any known antigen. The specimen was blood. The receptors originated from a girl aged 2 to 10 with multiple sclerosis.

There are a few counts of this clonotype. The chain is built from TRBV5-6 and TRBJ2-7, with D tentatively TRBD1 (6 bases). The DNA end lines up better with TRBJ2-5; the J call may be wrong. CDR1 and CDR2 from the germline V gene are SGHDT and YYEEEE. The CDR3 is 19 amino acids. For the CDR3, the DNA is TGTGCCAGCAGCTTGCGAGCGAGGAGGACAGCACTAGGGAAGACGACCCAGTACTTC. As protein: CASSLRARRTALGKTTQYF.

This rearrangement joins TRBV5-1 to TRBJ1-2, with D perhaps matching TRBD1 (5 bases). This CDR3 is 13 amino acids long. Germline V gene data show CDR1 as SGHRS and CDR2 as YFSETQ. The ends were cut back, 5 bases at V and 6 bases at J, with 14 bases in the middle. CDR3 amino acids: CASSRDSADGYTF. CDR3 bases: TGCGCCAGCAGTCGAGACAGCGCGGATGGCTACACCTTC.

Note on this clonotype: A much larger clone is a single base away; this may be a read error. This chain joins TRBV29-1 and TRBJ2-1, with 12 bases fitting TRBD2. Germline CDR1 and CDR2: SQVTM and ANQGSEA. The CDR3 runs 18 residues. V shed 6 bases and J 5 bases; nucleotides not matched to a gene: 17. The CDR3: CSVIGLAGHQHRDNEQFF. In DNA, the CDR3 is TGCAGCGTCATAGGACTAGCGGGACACCAACATCGGGACAATGAGCAGTTCTTC.

The V call is TRBV5-8, the J call TRBJ2-7, with D tentatively TRBD2 (5 bases). V shed 2 bases and J shed 4 bases, with 13 bases lying between them. Germline V gene lookup returns CDR1 SGHTS and CDR2 YDEGEE. CDR3 length: 14 residues. The CDR3 nucleotides are TGTGCCAGCAGCTTCCCCAGGAGGATGTACGAGCAGTACTTC. Translation gives CASSFPRRMYEQYF. The complete variable domain, with remaining parts taken from reference TRBV5-8 and TRBJ2-7, reads EAGVTQSPTHLIKTRGQQATLRCSPISGHTSVYWYQQALGLGLQFLLWYDEGEERNRGNFPPRFSGRQFPNYSSELNVNALELEDSALYLCASSFPRRMYEQYFGPGTRLTVT.

The V gene is TRBV18, the J gene TRBJ1-1; D remains unclear. Germline V CDR1 and CDR2: KGHSH, LQKENI. V dropped 2 bases and J dropped 2 bases, with 12 bases sitting between them. There are 15 residues in the CDR3. The CDR3, as DNA: TGTGCCAGCTCACCATCTTACGGGAGCAACACTGAAGCTTTCTTT. Its translation is CASSPSYGSNTEAFF.

This chain joins TRBV6-1 and TRBJ2-6; the D is unclear. V lost 5 bases and J lost 0, with 11 bases in between. The CDR3 has 16 residues. Germline CDR1 reads MNHNS; CDR2 reads SASEGT. The CDR3, as DNA: TGTGCCAGCAGTCTAATAGGGTTCTCTGGGGCCAACGTCCTGACTTTC. This encodes CASSLIGFSGANVLTF.